This TCR beta chain was identified in a study of blood T cells in healthy people across ages. The study, taken as a whole, reports: Older individuals had lower TCR beta diversity per million T cells (the decline was roughly linear). Calculation of diversity from one million T cells yielded estimates considered to be underestimates.

At least 6 million PBMCs were isolated per sample. A remark on this clonotype: Its antigen is not known.

Through a sample-barcoded 5' primer and a J-beta primer mix, a second PCR was run for about 7 to 12 cycles. Each cDNA was tagged by a template-switch adaptor containing 12 random nucleotides. Using its own MiXCR run on the 5' RACE reads, TCRdb lists one record per CDR3 protein. Of over 1.5 million distinct CDR3 sequences in the sample, about 49% were seen once. The receptor was isolated from a woman aged 40 to 55 in good health. The material sequenced was blood.

The CDR3 sequence is CASSGTGSMDTEAFF. DNA of the CDR3: TGCGCCAGTTCCGGGACAGGGAGTATGGACACTGAAGCTTTCTTT. The chain has TRBV5-1 and TRBJ1-1; 9 bases align to TRBD1. The CDR3 extends over 15 amino acids. The V and J ends lost 8 bases and 3 bases, in that order; junction bases with no gene match: 11. The V gene's germline CDR1 is SGHRS and CDR2 YFSETQ.